The clone carrying this T cell receptor beta chain has at least ten counts. Its antigen is unknown. The data were obtained in a study of T cell repertoires in cytomegalovirus infection. Study-wide findings and caveats: Summed public TCR beta family frequency identified CMV carriers bearing the relevant HLA. HLA-C-restricted CMV-specific TCR beta clonotypes prevailed in the ex vivo response.

TCRdb re-called the reads with MiXCR, one entry per CDR3 protein. The data contain about 920,000 distinct CDR3 sequences, about a third of them seen just once; the ten biggest clones take up roughly 13%. CDR1 and CDR2 (germline): SGHVS, FNYEAQ. This CDR3 has 13 residues. Between the trimmed V and J ends, which lost 2 bases and 10 bases, there was a span of 12 bases. The source material was cultured CD8+ T cells from PBMCs, sampled from culture after CMV antigen stimulation. V usage is TRBV7-6 and J usage is TRBJ2-1; D is perhaps TRBD2 (5 bases). The clonotype originates from a human donor in good health (CMV status not recorded). Some clones in this sample may be carry-over from other donors' samples. The CDR3 loop reads CASSLTGPGEQFF. For the CDR3, the DNA is TGTGCCAGCAGCTTAACTGGCCCGGGGGAGCAGTTCTTC.